The clone carrying this TCR beta chain was seen only a few times. The antigen is undetermined. The data were taken from a study of post-analysis software for immune sequencing data. Study summary: Clinical courses comprised relapsing-remitting, secondary progressive and progressive-relapsing multiple sclerosis. Overall study findings and caveats: Relative to controls, patients had roughly five TRBV segments at higher frequency, with TRBV5-6, TRBV5-1 and TRBV20-1 among these. Controls significantly exceeded multiple sclerosis patients in normalized Chao1 diversity.

Prepared TCR beta cDNA libraries contained unique molecular identifiers. Each batch of about 0.85 to 10 million T cells produced 500,000 to 600,000 cDNA molecules. One entry per CDR3 protein, called by TCRdb with MiXCR from the PCR reads. The profile shows under 900,000 distinct CDR3 sequences, approximately 53% of them singletons. V was trimmed by 4 bases and J by 6 bases, leaving 19 bases between them. In germline, CDR1 is MGHRA, CDR2 YSYEKL. This CDR3 region has 15 residues. The TCR sequence derives from a girl aged 10 to 17 with multiple sclerosis. Sequenced input: blood. The chain recombines TRBV4-1 with TRBJ2-7; D might be TRBD2 (5 bases). The CDR3 region is CASSPFAGIAGEQYF. In nucleotides, the CDR3 is TGCGCCAGCAGCCCTTTCGCCGGGATCGCGGGCGAGCAGTACTTC.